This passage covers 21 T cell receptor beta chains from one sample sequenced in a study of T cells after yellow fever vaccination. TCRdb ran MiXCR on the 5' RACE reads and lists one entry per CDR3 protein. The table shows about 630,000 distinct CDR3 sequences, with 9% to 15% occurring only once. Sample: PBMCs, taken on the day of the yellow fever booster vaccination. All receptors derive from a man under 40 who received the YFV17D yellow fever vaccine.

This clonotype was seen only a few times. The rearrangement uses TRBV11-2 and TRBJ2-1, with D uncertain. The CDR3 consists of 18 residues. Deletions cut 0 bases from V and 7 bases from J, with 22 bases between. CDR1 is SGHAT and CDR2 is FQNNGV in the germline V gene. The chain's CDR3 is CASSLDYRGGKGPNEQFF. CDR3 sequence (DNA): TGTGCCAGCAGCTTAGATTATCGCGGTGGGAAAGGGCCAAATGAGCAGTTCTTC.

The chain links TRBV30 to TRBJ2-2; D not resolved. Germline CDR1 is GTSNPN and CDR2 is SVGIG (reference sequence). The V gene lost 3 bases and the J gene lost 4 bases, with 6 bases spanning the gap. This CDR3 is built from 12 residues. The DNA for the CDR3 is TGTGCCTGGAGGTGGGGCACCGGGGAGCTGTTTTTT. Its protein product is CAWRWGTGELFF.

This clonotype was seen only a few times. The chain employs TRBV28 and TRBJ2-5; tentatively, D is TRBD2 (5 bases). The germline gives CDR1 MDHEN, CDR2 SYDVKM. Between the trimmed V and J ends, which lost 7 bases and 4 bases, there was a span of 13 bases. This CDR3 contains 13 residues. The CDR3 here is CASKRRAGETQYF. The CDR3 DNA is TGTGCCAGCAAGAGACGGGCGGGAGAGACCCAGTACTTC.

This clonotype was observed a few times. The V call is TRBV6-1, the J call TRBJ2-1; D is ambiguous. In germline, CDR1 is MNHNS, CDR2 SASEGT. The CDR3 sequence is 15 residues long. V was clipped by 5 bases and J by 3 bases, with 14 bases between them. The DNA of the CDR3 is TGTGCCAGCAGTACACTACCGGTTGTCTACAATGAGCAGTTCTTC. Amino acids: CASSTLPVVYNEQFF.

This clonotype was observed a handful of times. The chain carries TRBV4-3 and TRBJ1-4; D might be TRBD1 (6 bases). V lost 0 bases, J lost 7 bases, and 15 bases lay in between. The length of the CDR3 is 16 residues. Germline V gene lookup returns CDR1 LGHNA and CDR2 YSLEER. In nucleotides, the CDR3 is TGCGCCAGCAGCCAAGATCGGGGGGGCGTAGTTGAAAAACTGTTTTTT. Protein: CASSQDRGGVVEKLFF.

This clonotype turned up a few times. V is TRBV7-2 and J is TRBJ2-1, with 14 bases lining up with TRBD2. Germline V gene sequence: CDR1 SGHTA, CDR2 FQGNSA. This CDR3 has 15 residues. J gave up 9 bases and V 8 bases, and 9 bases lay outside the gene matches. The CDR3 sequence: CASLPGLAGVGEQFF. The CDR3 bases are TGTGCCAGCCTCCCGGGACTAGCGGGAGTGGGTGAGCAGTTCTTC.

This clonotype was observed a handful of times. This chain uses TRBV5-1 with TRBJ2-3; 12 bases map to TRBD2. V was clipped by 1 base and J by 3 bases; unmatched bases: 6. The CDR3 is made up of 17 amino acids. Germline V CDR1 and CDR2: SGHRS, YFSETQ. CDR3 coding DNA: TGCGCCAGCAGCTTGACGACTAGCGGGAGTAAGACAGATACGCAGTATTTT. Translating gives CASSLTTSGSKTDTQYF.

This clonotype was found a few times. This sequence joins TRBV11-2 and TRBJ2-7; 12 bases map to TRBD2. V was clipped by 0 bases and J by 3 bases; unmatched bases: 18. CDR3 size: 21 residues. CDR1 is SGHAT and CDR2 is FQNNGV in the germline V gene. In nucleotides, the CDR3 is TGTGCCAGCAGCTTAGATCGGGCTAGCGGGAGGGCACAGGGTCCACGCTACGAGCAGTACTTC. The encoded protein is CASSLDRASGRAQGPRYEQYF. Supplemented by reference TRBV11-2 and TRBJ2-7, the full variable domain reads EAGVAQSPRYKIIEKRQSVAFWCNPISGHATLYWYQQILGQGPKLLIQFQNNGVVDDSQLPKDRFSAERLKGVDSTLKIQPAKLEDSAVYLCASSLDRASGRAQGPRYEQYFGPGTRLTVT.

In its sample, this clonotype was seen a few times. The chain carries TRBV7-8 and TRBJ1-3; maybe TRBD1 (5 bases). Looked up from germline, CDR1 is SGHVS and CDR2 is FQNEAQ. This CDR3 region has 15 residues. Trimming removed 1 base from V and 6 bases from J, with 13 bases in between. The CDR3 loop is CASSLESGTVNTIYF. CDR3 bases: TGTGCCAGCAGCTTAGAGTCAGGGACGGTAAACACCATATATTTT.

This clonotype has more than one count but fewer than ten. J is TRBJ2-2 and V is TRBV10-1; TRBD1 might be the D (5 bases). Germline V lookup: CDR1 WNHNN, CDR2 SYGVQD (reference sequence). The length of the CDR3 is 13 residues. Trimming removed 4 bases at V and 8 bases at J, with 11 bases between. CDR3 loop: CASSAQVVGELFF. The CDR3 region has the DNA TGCGCCAGCAGTGCACAGGTTGTAGGGGAGCTGTTTTTT.

The chain couples TRBV4-1 to TRBJ2-1, with 12 positions matching TRBD2. Germline CDR1 MGHRA, CDR2 YSYEKL. Trimming at V came to 3 bases and at J to 2 bases, leaving 5 bases not matched to a gene. The CDR3 loop spans 17 amino acids. Written as DNA, the CDR3 is TGCGCCAGCAGCCATCCTAGCGGGAGGGGTGCCTACAATGAGCAGTTCTTC. Residues: CASSHPSGRGAYNEQFF.

This clonotype was counted a few times. V gene TRBV4-3 combines with J gene TRBJ2-1; TRBD2 is a possible D gene (6 bases). V lost 0 bases and J lost 1, with 7 bases in between. This CDR3 region has 15 residues. Germline V gene sequence: CDR1 LGHNA, CDR2 YSLEER. CDR3 sequence (DNA): TGCGCCAGCAGCCAAGAAGGGACTTCCTACAATGAGCAGTTCTTC. As protein: CASSQEGTSYNEQFF.

This clonotype was counted between two and nine times. The V call is TRBV7-6, the J call TRBJ2-2, with 7 bases matching TRBD2. The CDR3 is 13 residues long. V was pared by 6 bases and J by 5 bases, with 3 bases of the junction left unmatched. Germline assignment: CDR1 SGHVS and CDR2 FNYEAQ. The chain's CDR3 is CASRGGLTGELFF. The CDR3 bases are TGTGCCAGCAGGGGGGGGTTAACCGGGGAGCTGTTTTTT.

CDR3 nucleotide sequence: TGCGCCAGCAGGGACACTAGCGGGAGTAGGGACGAGCAGTACTTC. Translated, it gives CASRDTSGSRDEQYF. The V and J genes are TRBV10-2 and TRBJ2-7; 11 bases align to TRBD2. Germline CDR1 is WSHSY and CDR2 is SAAADI. V lost 6 bases, J lost 5 bases, and 9 bases stayed unmatched. The CDR3 contains 15 residues.

This clonotype came up a few times. The rearrangement uses TRBV14 and TRBJ2-2, with D hard to call. The CDR3 contains 14 residues. Germline CDR1 reads SGHDN; CDR2 reads FVKESK. The V and J ends lost 0 bases and 6 bases respectively, with 8 bases between them. The CDR3: CASSQDGVPGELFF. Here the CDR3 DNA reads TGTGCCAGCAGCCAAGATGGGGTTCCCGGGGAGCTGTTTTTT.

V and J are TRBV7-2 and TRBJ1-2; perhaps TRBD1 as D (6 bases). The CDR3 totals 15 residues. V shed 3 bases and J shed 4 bases, with 15 bases lying between them. Per the germline V gene, CDR1 is SGHTA and CDR2 is FQGNSA. The CDR3 loop is CASSFRFAGAYGYTF. CDR3 nucleotide sequence: TGTGCCAGCAGCTTCCGTTTCGCGGGGGCCTATGGCTACACCTTC.

This clonotype showed up just a few times. V gene TRBV3-1 combines with J gene TRBJ1-2; D remains unclear. The CDR3 totals 16 residues. With 5 bases removed from V and 7 bases from J, the gap between germline ends came to 23 bases. Germline values: CDR1 LGHDT, CDR2 YNNKEL (reference sequence). CDR3 coding DNA: TGTGCCAGCAGCGATACTTCTACCGTCCGGACGGTTGGCTACACCTTC. It encodes CASSDTSTVRTVGYTF.

This clonotype was seen many times. The V gene is TRBV11-2, the J gene TRBJ2-2, with a possible D match to TRBD1 (6 bases). Germline loops: CDR1 SGHAT, CDR2 FQNNGV. V lost 5 bases and J lost 6, with 19 bases in between. The CDR3 length is 16 residues. The CDR3, as DNA: TGTGCCAGCAGCCCTCTGGGGCGGACAGTTGCCGGGGAGCTGTTTTTT. Residues: CASSPLGRTVAGELFF. Full variable domain (rest looked up from reference TRBV11-2 and TRBJ2-2): EAGVAQSPRYKIIEKRQSVAFWCNPISGHATLYWYQQILGQGPKLLIQFQNNGVVDDSQLPKDRFSAERLKGVDSTLKIQPAKLEDSAVYLCASSPLGRTVAGELFFGEGSRLTVL.

This clonotype came up many times. The CDR3 here is CASSRTGLYEQYF. The CDR3, as DNA: TGTGCCAGCAGCCGGACAGGGTTGTACGAGCAGTACTTC. The V call is TRBV7-3, the J call TRBJ2-7, with 8 bases matching TRBD1. From germline, CDR1 is SGHTA and CDR2 FQGTGA. The CDR3 sequence is 13 residues long. Trimming cost V 5 bases and J 4 bases; bases outside gene matches: 4.

This clonotype was seen more than once but under ten times. The chain joins TRBV7-2 to TRBJ1-2; D is undetermined. This CDR3 comprises 15 residues. Germline V gene lookup returns CDR1 SGHTA and CDR2 FQGNSA. The V end lost 1 base, the J end lost 4 bases, and 13 bases lay between the germline ends. The CDR3 here is CASSLVGQVRYGYTF. The CDR3 bases are TGTGCCAGCAGCTTAGTAGGGCAGGTCCGCTATGGCTACACCTTC.

This sequence joins TRBV5-1 and TRBJ2-7; 11 bases are shared with TRBD1. The length of the CDR3 is 15 residues. V was pared by 3 bases and J by 0 bases, with 2 bases of the junction left unmatched. Germline loops: CDR1 SGHRS, CDR2 YFSETQ. As DNA, the CDR3 is TGCGCCAGCAGCTGGACAGGGGGCCCCTCCTACGAGCAGTACTTC. Translation: CASSWTGGPSYEQYF.